This paragraph reports one T cell receptor (beta chain). This sample was included in a study of cytomegalovirus exposure and HLA in healthy donors. The V segment lost 3 bases and the J segment 1 base; nucleotides outside the gene matches: 3. This CDR3 region has 15 residues. From germline, CDR1 is SGHVS and CDR2 FNYEAQ. 13 Jbeta primers and 60 Vbeta primers were used for the PCR. The table came from immunoSEQ multiplex PCR; TCRdb's copy has only in-frame clones and leaves some out. The sample holds fewer than 200,000 clones, approximately 85% seen once. The TCR sequence derives from a man between 45 and 60 years old in good health and CMV-seropositive. Sequencing was done on a sample of PBMCs. The rearrangement uses TRBV7-6 and TRBJ2-1, with 7 bases matching TRBD2. The CDR3: CASSLERGSYNEQFF. The CDR3 DNA follows: TGTGCCAGCAGCTTGGAGCGGGGTTCCTACAATGAGCAGTTCTTC.